Sequencing of this T cell receptor (beta chain) was carried out in a study of T-cell reconstitution after alpha-beta-depleted transplantation in children. Study-level points and caveats: About two months after transplant, alpha-beta T cells reportedly came from several hundred expanded graft clones. For some patients, TCRbeta diversity was high at day 60 because of recipient T cells and thymic progenitors that survived. Newly made T cells mostly supplied T-cell counts and diversity one year after transplant.

A word on this clonotype: The antigen remains unidentified.

CDR3 length: 14 residues. CDR1 is SEHNR and CDR2 is FQNEAQ in the germline V gene (reference sequence). The germline V and J ends were trimmed by 6 bases and 3 bases, with 15 bases remaining between them. Using unique molecular identifiers, the investigators prepared the TCRbeta library. One entry per CDR3 protein, called by TCRdb with MiXCR from the PCR reads. The sample comprises approximately 82,000 distinct CDR3 sequences, less than 20% of which are singletons, and approximately 51% rests with the top ten. This receptor was obtained from a male patient aged 2-15 years who had a stem cell transplant for acute lymphoblastic leukemia, so the T cells may come from the graft donor. The sample consisted of PBMCs, mostly from graft donor cells, taken 360 days after TCRalphabeta/CD19-depleted stem cell transplant. The chain is built from TRBV7-9 and TRBJ2-7, with D perhaps matching TRBD2 (6 bases). The CDR3 region is CASRRGEGYYEQYF. Here the CDR3 DNA reads TGTGCCAGCAGGCGGGGAGAGGGGTACTACGAGCAGTACTTC.